The rows below give T cell receptor beta chains drawn from one sample of a study of T cells after yellow fever vaccination. TCRdb reprocessed the 5' RACE reads with MiXCR, giving one entry per CDR3 protein. There are hundreds of thousands of distinct CDR3 sequences in the sample; around 21% occur only once, and around an eighth lies in the top ten. The material sequenced was PBMCs, taken 15 days after the yellow fever booster vaccination. The receptors were sampled from a man in his thirties or forties who received the YFV17D yellow fever vaccine. The CDR3 runs from the conserved cysteine through the conserved F or W. A D gene is named only where the DNA matches it firmly. The listing skips clone size in some rows; elsewhere it reads once, few, many or a size class.

CDR3 length,D gene,J gene,clone size,V gene,CDR3 protein,CDR3 DNA
13,.,TRBJ2-1,few,TRBV15,CATSRQGRNEQFF,TGTGCCACCAGCAGACAGGGTAGGAATGAGCAGTTCTTC
13,.,TRBJ2-6,.,TRBV11-2,CASSIIGANVLTF,TGTGCCAGCAGCATAATCGGGGCCAACGTCCTGACTTTC
14,.,TRBJ2-1,few,TRBV5-4,CASSLAESHNEQFF,TGTGCCAGCAGCTTGGCCGAGTCCCACAATGAGCAGTTCTTC
12,.,TRBJ2-7,.,TRBV3-1,CASSRQTGEQYF,TGTGCCAGCAGCCGCCAGACGGGGGAGCAGTACTTC
13,.,TRBJ1-2,few,TRBV4-3,CASSQAQGLGYTF,TGCGCCAGCAGCCAAGCTCAGGGGCTTGGCTACACCTTC
15,.,TRBJ2-5,.,TRBV6-1,CASSTYTPGAETQYF,TGTGCCAGCAGCACTTACACCCCGGGGGCAGAGACCCAGTACTTC
16,TRBD2,TRBJ2-4,.,TRBV19,CASSIGSGAAKNIQYF,TGTGCCAGTAGTATAGGTAGCGGGGCGGCCAAAAACATTCAGTACTTC
14,.,TRBJ1-1,few,TRBV12-3/TRBV12-4,CASSLGGGPTEAFF,TGTGCCAGCAGTTTGGGCGGAGGACCCACTGAAGCTTTCTTT
15,.,TRBJ2-1,few,TRBV20-1,CSARDVQNSYNEQFF,TGCAGTGCTAGAGATGTTCAAAACTCCTACAATGAGCAGTTCTTC
15,.,TRBJ2-7,.,TRBV12-3/TRBV12-4,CASSPTRDVSYEQYF,TGTGCCAGCAGTCCCACCCGGGACGTCTCCTACGAGCAGTACTTC
15,TRBD2,TRBJ2-7,few,TRBV3-1,CASSQVLAGGLEQYF,TGTGCCAGCAGCCAAGTGCTAGCGGGAGGTCTCGAGCAGTACTTC
13,TRBD2,TRBJ2-7,once,TRBV20-1,CSATSGVTYEQYF,TGCAGTGCTACTAGCGGGGTTACCTACGAGCAGTACTTC
16,.,TRBJ2-4,.,TRBV6-1,CASTTIALWTKNIQYF,TGTGCCAGCACCACAATAGCACTCTGGACCAAAAACATTCAGTACTTC
14,.,TRBJ1-5,few,TRBV12-3/TRBV12-4,CASSPLSVDQPQHF,TGTGCCAGCAGTCCCCTGTCGGTGGATCAGCCCCAGCATTTT
15,TRBD1,TRBJ2-5,few,TRBV30,CAWSSGAGGGETQYF,TGTGCCTGGAGTAGTGGGGCAGGGGGCGGAGAGACCCAGTACTTC
14,.,TRBJ2-1,.,TRBV11-2,CASSLTDRGSEQFF,TGTGCCAGCAGCTTGACGGATCGGGGGTCTGAGCAGTTCTTC
14,.,TRBJ2-7,few,TRBV6-5,CASSYGPRLYEQYF,TGTGCCAGCAGTTACGGTCCAAGGCTCTACGAGCAGTACTTC
19,TRBD1,TRBJ2-7,.,TRBV11-2,CASSSSFGTGGLPTGEQYF,TGTGCCAGCAGCTCATCGTTTGGGACAGGGGGACTACCGACTGGCGAGCAGTACTTC
15,TRBD1,TRBJ2-7,few,TRBV25-1,CASSTRDRASYEQYF,TGTGCCAGCAGTACCCGGGACAGGGCTTCCTACGAGCAGTACTTC
14,.,TRBJ2-7,.,TRBV15,CATSRDRNSYEQYF,TGTGCCACCAGCAGAGACAGGAACTCCTACGAGCAGTACTTC
16,TRBD2,TRBJ2-3,.,TRBV6-1,CASSSPGRGGADTQYF,TGTGCCAGCAGCTCCCCCGGGAGGGGAGGCGCAGATACGCAGTATTTT
12,.,TRBJ2-3,few,TRBV12-3/TRBV12-4,CASRQARDTQYF,TGTGCCAGCAGGCAGGCACGTGATACGCAGTATTTT